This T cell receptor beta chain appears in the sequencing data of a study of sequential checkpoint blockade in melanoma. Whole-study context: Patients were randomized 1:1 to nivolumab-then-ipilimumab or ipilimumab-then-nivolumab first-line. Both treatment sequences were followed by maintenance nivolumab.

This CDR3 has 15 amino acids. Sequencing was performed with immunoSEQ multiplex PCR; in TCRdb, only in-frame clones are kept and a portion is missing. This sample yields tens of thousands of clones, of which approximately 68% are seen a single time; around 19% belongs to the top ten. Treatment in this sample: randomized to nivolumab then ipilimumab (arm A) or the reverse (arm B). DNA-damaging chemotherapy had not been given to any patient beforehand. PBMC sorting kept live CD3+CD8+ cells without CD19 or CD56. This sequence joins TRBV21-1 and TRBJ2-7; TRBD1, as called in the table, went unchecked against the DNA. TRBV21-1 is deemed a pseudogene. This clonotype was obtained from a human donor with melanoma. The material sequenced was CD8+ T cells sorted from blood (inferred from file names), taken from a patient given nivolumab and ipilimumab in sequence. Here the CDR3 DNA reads TGTGCCAGCAGCAACCGGGACAGGGGGTCCTACGAGCGGTACGTC. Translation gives CASSNRDRGSYERYV.